This entry lists 27 T cell receptor beta chains sequenced from one sample in a study of OX40 agonist ivuxolimab in advanced cancers. The repertoire was sequenced with immunoSEQ multiplex PCR; TCRdb's copy has only in-frame clones and lacks some. Of 55,000 to 75,000 clones in the sample, around 84% were seen once. This specimen consisted of CD4+ or CD8+ T cells sorted from blood, obtained in a trial of the OX40 agonist ivuxolimab. Receptors were obtained from an adult with an advanced solid tumor such as melanoma, head and neck, liver or kidney cancer.

The chain joins TRBV5-1 to TRBJ1-1; D possibly corresponds to TRBD1 (6 bases). This CDR3 is 13 amino acids long. Per germline, CDR1 SGHRS and CDR2 YFSETQ. Trimming stripped 4 bases from V and 4 bases from J, with 11 bases between. In DNA, the CDR3 is TGCGCCAGCAGCCCCCACAGGGCCACTGAAGCTTTCTTT. Amino acid sequence: CASSPHRATEAFF. The complete variable domain, with remaining parts taken from reference TRBV5-1 and TRBJ1-1, reads KAGVTQTPRYLIKTRGQQVTLSCSPISGHRSVSWYQQTPGQGLQFLFEYFSETQRNKGNFPGRFSGRQFSNSRSEMNVSTLELGDSALYLCASSPHRATEAFFGQGTRLTVV.

The rearrangement uses TRBV7-6 and TRBJ2-1; D is perhaps TRBD1 (5 bases). Trimming pared 2 bases from V and 4 bases from J, leaving 15 bases between. Looked up from germline, CDR1 is SGHVS and CDR2 is FNYEAQ. The CDR3 is 16 amino acids. The CDR3 nucleotides read TGTGCCAGCAGCTTACAGTCCCAGGGTGGGTACAATGAGCAGTTCTTC. Amino acids: CASSLQSQGGYNEQFF.

A remark on this clone: The sample holds other DNA sequences that translate to the same CDR3. V and J are TRBV6-1 and TRBJ2-2; 7 positions agree with TRBD1. The germline CDR1 and CDR2 sequences are MNHNS and SASEGT. V was clipped by 6 bases and J by 2 bases; unmatched bases: 6. The CDR3 has 15 amino acids. The CDR3 loop is CASSPGTANTGELFF. In nucleotides, the CDR3 is TGTGCCAGCAGCCCCGGGACAGCTAACACCGGGGAGCTGTTTTTT.

The rearrangement uses TRBV19 and TRBJ2-5; 7 nucleotides match TRBD1. V trimming: 6 bases; J trimming: 5 bases; junction bases outside the gene matches: 12. CDR3 size: 15 residues. CDR1 is LNHDA, CDR2 SQIVND, per germline (reference sequence). CDR3 nucleotide sequence: TGTGCCAGTAGGGACCTTACAGGGGTTCGGGAGACCCAGTACTTC. This sequence encodes CASRDLTGVRETQYF.

This clone was seen once. The chain has TRBV6-1 and TRBJ1-6; TRBD1 agrees at 12 bases. Looked up from germline, CDR1 is MNHNS and CDR2 is SASEGT. J was trimmed by 10 bases and V by 6 bases; bases with no gene match: 7. The CDR3 extends over 15 amino acids. The CDR3 region is CASRGTGGRGSPLHF. DNA of the CDR3: TGTGCCAGCAGGGGGACAGGGGGCAGGGGATCACCCCTCCACTTT.

The V call is TRBV21-1, the J call TRBJ2-3; TRBD2, the D gene given by the table, was not confirmed from the DNA. TRBV21-1 is noted as a pseudogene. The CDR3 is 13 amino acids. CDR3 DNA: TGTGCCAGCAGCAAAGAGAGGTCAGATACGCAGTATTTT. Amino acid sequence: CASSKERSDTQYF.

This sequence joins TRBV10-1 and TRBJ2-1; D ambiguous. Germline loops: CDR1 WNHNN, CDR2 SYGVQD (reference sequence). This CDR3 is 13 amino acids long. V was trimmed by 6 bases and J by 4 bases, leaving 10 bases between them. CDR3 region: CASRRAFYNEQFF. The DNA of the CDR3 is TGCGCCAGCAGACGAGCCTTTTACAATGAGCAGTTCTTC.

The V and J genes are TRBV5-4 and TRBJ1-4; possible D gene TRBD1, 6 bases. Germline V gene data show CDR1 as SGHNT and CDR2 as YYREEE (reference sequence). V lost 2 bases and J lost 11, with 19 bases in between. There are 15 residues in the CDR3. The CDR3 sequence is CASSFGGTPLGKLFF. The CDR3 DNA is TGTGCCAGCAGCTTTGGGGGGACACCCTTGGGGAAACTGTTTTTT.

The gene calls are TRBV28 and TRBJ1-1; no reliable D call. Looked up from germline, CDR1 is MDHEN and CDR2 is SYDVKM. The CDR3 consists of 12 residues. The V end lost 3 bases, the J end lost 3 bases, and 5 bases lay between the germline ends. DNA for the CDR3: TGTGCCAGCAGTTTGTCGTACACTGAAGCTTTCTTT. It is translated as CASSLSYTEAFF.

In this sample, this clone turned up a few times. This CDR3 is CASRSRDFPYNEQFF. In DNA, the CDR3 is TGCGCCAGCAGGAGCCGGGACTTCCCCTACAATGAGCAGTTCTTC. The chain couples TRBV5-1 to TRBJ2-1, with D perhaps matching TRBD2 (6 bases). The CDR3 has 15 amino acids. Germline V lookup: CDR1 SGHRS, CDR2 YFSETQ. Between the trimmed V and J ends, which lost 5 bases and 2 bases, there was a span of 14 bases.

In this sample, this clone turned up a few times. The chain uses TRBV4-1 and TRBJ1-6; no reliable D call. Germline assignment: CDR1 MGHRA and CDR2 YSYEKL. This CDR3 region has 15 residues. Trimming removed 1 base at V and 9 bases at J, with 13 bases between. The CDR3: CASSQAPSTPSPLHF. CDR3 DNA sequence: TGCGCCAGCAGCCAAGCCCCGTCGACTCCTTCACCCCTCCACTTT.

The CDR3: CASEGFDIQYF. CDR3 nucleotides: TGTGCCAGCGAGGGATTCGACATTCAGTACTTC. This sequence joins TRBV7-9 and TRBJ2-4, with a tentative D call TRBD2 (5 bases). Germline V CDR1 and CDR2: SEHNR, FQNEAQ (reference sequence). The CDR3 covers 11 residues. Trimming took 8 bases from V and 8 from J, leaving 10 bases between them.

V gene TRBV6-5 combines with J gene TRBJ2-7; D is ambiguous. Trimming shortened V by 2 bases and J by 6 bases, and 11 bases separated the two germline ends. CDR3 length: 13 amino acids. Germline values: CDR1 MNHEY, CDR2 SVGAGI. Written as DNA, the CDR3 is TGTGCCAGCAGTTACCGTCTAGGTTTCGAGCAGTACTTC. This gives the protein CASSYRLGFEQYF.

V is TRBV4-1 and J is TRBJ2-3; D unresolved. Trimming cost V 4 bases and J 4 bases, with 27 bases left between them. Looked up from germline, CDR1 is MGHRA and CDR2 is YSYEKL. This CDR3 contains 19 residues. The CDR3 nucleotides are TGCGCCAGCAGCCGAAAAGAGGCCATAGGGAAGTTAGGTGCAGATACGCAGTATTTT. Translating it yields CASSRKEAIGKLGADTQYF.

The V gene is TRBV28, the J gene TRBJ1-2; D uncertain. The CDR3 covers 12 residues. The V gene lost 3 bases and the J gene lost 8 bases, with 10 bases spanning the gap. Germline V CDR1 and CDR2: MDHEN, SYDVKM. The CDR3 nucleotides are TGTGCCAGCAGTTTGGGGATGGGCGGCTACACCTTC. Protein product: CASSLGMGGYTF.

V usage is TRBV23-1 and J usage is TRBJ2-2; no definite D call. TRBV23-1 is filed as an ORF, its function uncertain. Trimming removed 2 bases from V and 6 bases from J, with 10 bases in between. This CDR3 is built from 14 residues. The CDR3 region has the DNA TGCGCCAGCAGTCAACTTTCGGAGTCCGGGGAGCTGTTTTTT. Translating gives CASSQLSESGELFF.

This chain uses TRBV4-1 with TRBJ2-5; the match to TRBD2 covers 8 bases. The CDR3 spans 17 residues. V trimming: 0 bases; J trimming: 1 base; junction bases outside the gene matches: 7. Germline-derived CDR1 and CDR2 are MGHRA and YSYEKL. CDR3 nucleotide sequence: TGCGCCAGCAGCCAAGACAATACGGCGGGGGGCCAAGAGACCCAGTACTTC. It specifies CASSQDNTAGGQETQYF.

In this sample, this clone turned up a few times. The chain uses TRBV28 and TRBJ1-1; D uncertain. The V gene lost 5 bases and the J gene lost 8 bases, with 15 bases spanning the gap. CDR1 and CDR2 (germline): MDHEN, SYDVKM. The CDR3 totals 13 residues. CDR3 DNA: TGTGCCAGCAGTGAGGCCCCCCCGGCAGAAGCTTTCTTT. Translated: CASSEAPPAEAFF. The full variable domain, in which reference TRBV28 and TRBJ1-1 provide the parts outside the CDR3, is DVKVTQSSRYLVKRTGEKVFLECVQDMDHENMFWYRQDPGLGLRLIYFSYDVKMKEKGDIPEGYSVSREKKERFSLILESASTNQTSMYLCASSEAPPAEAFFGQGTRLTVV.

This clone was seen more than once but under ten times. V and J are TRBV5-1 and TRBJ1-1; 10 bases line up with TRBD1. CDR1 is SGHRS and CDR2 is YFSETQ in the germline V gene. With V trimmed by 2 bases and J by 3 bases, 1 base remained unmatched. This CDR3 is 14 amino acids long. Written as DNA, the CDR3 is TGCGCCAGCAGCTTCGGACAGGGGGACACTGAAGCTTTCTTT. Its translation: CASSFGQGDTEAFF.

This chain uses TRBV4-1 with TRBJ2-7; D gene ambiguous. The CDR3 has 16 residues. V lost 1 base and J 0 bases, leaving 13 bases between the germline ends. Germline-derived CDR1 and CDR2 are MGHRA and YSYEKL. The CDR3 sequence: CASSQVITTRSYEQYV. In DNA form, the CDR3 reads TGCGCCAGCAGCCAAGTTATTACGACCCGCTCCTACGAGCAGTACGTC.

This clone occurred a few times. The genes are TRBV4-2 and TRBJ2-2, with D perhaps TRBD1 or TRBD2 (6 bases each). CDR3 length equals 21 residues. Trimming pared 1 base from V and 1 base from J, leaving 25 bases between. The V gene's germline CDR1 is LGHNA and CDR2 YNFKEQ. The CDR3, as DNA: TGTGCCAGCAGCCAAGGGCTTAAGCATAAGATCCGGGGGCAGAACACCGGGGAGCTGTTTTTT. Residues: CASSQGLKHKIRGQNTGELFF.

In its sample, this clone was seen a few times. The rearrangement links TRBV20-1 to TRBJ2-1; unclear D gene. CDR1 and CDR2 (germline): DFQATT, SNEGSKA (reference sequence). This CDR3 has 11 residues. Trimming removed 2 bases at V and 8 bases at J, with 7 bases between. The CDR3 here is CSARHLDEQFF. In nucleotides, the CDR3 is TGCAGTGCTAGACACTTGGATGAGCAGTTCTTC.

The chain employs TRBV9 and TRBJ2-3; TRBD2 matches at 13 bases. V gave up 2 bases and J gave up 3 bases; unmatched junction bases: 6. CDR1 and CDR2 (germline): SGDLS, YYNGEE. The length of the CDR3 is 17 residues. The CDR3 spells CASSVALAGGGTDTQYF. For the CDR3, the DNA is TGTGCCAGCAGCGTCGCACTAGCGGGAGGGGGGACAGATACGCAGTATTTT.

This chain links TRBV5-1 with TRBJ2-1, with D tentatively TRBD2 (6 bases). The germline V gene encodes CDR1 SGHRS and CDR2 YFSETQ. The V end lost 4 bases, the J end lost 10 bases, and 12 bases lay between the germline ends. This CDR3 comprises 12 residues. The CDR3 loop reads CASSLRAGEQFF. The CDR3 DNA reads as TGCGCCAGCAGCCTCAGGGCGGGAGAGCAGTTCTTC. Drawing the rest from reference TRBV5-1 and TRBJ2-1, the complete variable domain is KAGVTQTPRYLIKTRGQQVTLSCSPISGHRSVSWYQQTPGQGLQFLFEYFSETQRNKGNFPGRFSGRQFSNSRSEMNVSTLELGDSALYLCASSLRAGEQFFGPGTRLTVL.

The V gene is TRBV7-2, the J gene TRBJ2-7; D unclear. The CDR3 runs 17 residues. Trimming pared 4 bases from V and 1 base from J, leaving 20 bases between. CDR1 SGHTA and CDR2 FQGNSA come from the germline V gene. CDR3 amino acids: CASSSYSIAFMSYEQYF. The CDR3, as DNA: TGTGCCAGCAGCTCCTATTCTATAGCCTTTATGTCCTACGAGCAGTACTTC.

The rearrangement uses TRBV2 and TRBJ2-2, with a weak D call TRBD1 (6 bases). V was cut by 2 bases and J by 6 bases, with 10 bases left in between. The CDR3 runs to 14 residues. The germline V gene has CDR1 SNHLY and CDR2 FYNNEI. The DNA of the CDR3 is TGTGCCAGCAGTGAACAGGGGTGGGCCGGGGAGCTGTTTTTT. Translation: CASSEQGWAGELFF.

This sequence joins TRBV9 and TRBJ2-1, with 9 positions matching TRBD2. Unmatched junction bases numbered 2, after V lost 0 bases and J lost 4 bases. Germline loops: CDR1 SGDLS, CDR2 YYNGEE. CDR3 length equals 15 residues. In DNA form, the CDR3 reads TGTGCCAGCAGCGTAGCTAGCGGGGTTTACAATGAGCAGTTCTTC. Protein: CASSVASGVYNEQFF.